Presented here are 24 T cell receptor beta chains from one specimen sequenced in a study of somatic mutations in cytotoxic T cells in rheumatoid arthritis. Some clones are missing from TCRdb's copy, which holds only in-frame ones; the method was immunoSEQ multiplex PCR. The sample has some 7,000 clones; 74% are singletons. Sequencing input: CD8+ T cells sorted from blood. Every receptor here comes from an adult with rheumatoid arthritis.

V is TRBV30 and J is TRBJ2-3, with 9 bases identical to TRBD2. This CDR3 has 14 amino acids. V was pared by 5 bases and J by 2 bases, with 5 bases of the junction left unmatched. The V gene's germline CDR1 is GTSNPN and CDR2 SVGIG (reference sequence). The CDR3 is CAWALAGPTDTQYF. The CDR3 DNA reads as TGTGCCTGGGCCCTAGCGGGGCCCACAGATACGCAGTATTTT.

The genes are TRBV6-5 and TRBJ2-7; possibly TRBD2 for D (5 bases). This CDR3 is built from 13 residues. The V and J ends lost 8 bases and 1 base respectively, with 12 bases between them. Germline CDR1 MNHEY, CDR2 SVGAGI. The CDR3 loop is CASAWTDSYEQYF. Here the CDR3 DNA reads TGTGCCAGCGCTTGGACTGATTCCTACGAGCAGTACTTC.

CDR3 protein: CASSGNTEAFF. The CDR3 nucleotides read TGCGCCAGCAGCGGCAACACTGAAGCTTTCTTT. The chain has TRBV5-1 and TRBJ1-1, with D uncertain. Per the germline V gene, CDR1 is SGHRS and CDR2 is YFSETQ. V was cut by 4 bases and J by 2 bases, with 3 bases left in between. The CDR3 is 11 residues long. Looking up the rest from reference TRBV5-1 and TRBJ1-1 gives the full variable domain: KAGVTQTPRYLIKTRGQQVTLSCSPISGHRSVSWYQQTPGQGLQFLFEYFSETQRNKGNFPGRFSGRQFSNSRSEMNVSTLELGDSALYLCASSGNTEAFFGQGTRLTVV.

This clone was seen just once. The genes are TRBV15 and TRBJ1-1; D may be TRBD1 (5 bases). Looked up from germline, CDR1 is LNHNV and CDR2 is YYDKDF (reference sequence). This CDR3 contains 14 residues. The ends were cut back, 1 base at V and 3 bases at J, with 9 bases in the middle. DNA of the CDR3: TGTGCCACCAGCAGAGGGGGGGTAGACACTGAAGCTTTCTTT. Encoded protein: CATSRGGVDTEAFF. The full variable domain, with the rest looked up from reference TRBV15 and TRBJ1-1, is DAMVIQNPRYQVTQFGKPVTLSCSQTLNHNVMYWYQQKSSQAPKLLFHYYDKDFNNEADTPDNFQSRRPNTSFCFLDIRSPGLGDTAMYLCATSRGGVDTEAFFGQGTRLTVV.

The rearrangement joins TRBV19 to TRBJ1-2; no firm D call. The CDR3 covers 15 residues. V was pared by 5 bases and J by 0 bases, with 13 bases between. CDR1 is LNHDA and CDR2 is SQIVND in the germline V gene (reference sequence). The CDR3 coding sequence is TGTGCCAGTAGTGTACGCGACATCCCTAACTATGGCTACACCTTC. Protein: CASSVRDIPNYGYTF.

V usage is TRBV19 and J usage is TRBJ1-2; TRBD1 matches at 9 bases. J was trimmed by 9 bases and V by 3 bases; bases with no gene match: 5. Germline loops: CDR1 LNHDA, CDR2 SQIVND (reference sequence). There are 13 residues in the CDR3. The CDR3 is CASSMGQGLSYTF. CDR3 in DNA: TGTGCCAGTAGTATGGGACAGGGACTGAGCTACACCTTC.

The chain carries TRBV19 and TRBJ2-7, with a possible D match to TRBD2 (5 bases). V was clipped by 5 bases and J by 7 bases, with 12 bases between them. The germline V gene has CDR1 LNHDA and CDR2 SQIVND (reference sequence). This CDR3 is 12 amino acids long. The CDR3 DNA reads TGTGCCAGTAGTCCCAGAGGGCTGGAGCAGTACTTC. Translation: CASSPRGLEQYF.

The chain recombines TRBV6-5 with TRBJ1-2; D might be TRBD1 (5 bases). The V and J ends lost 2 bases and 7 bases respectively, with 14 bases between them. The CDR3 is 14 residues long. The germline CDR1 and CDR2 sequences are MNHEY and SVGAGI. CDR3 loop: CASSYGGGVAGYTF. The CDR3 DNA is TGTGCCAGCAGTTACGGTGGAGGGGTCGCTGGCTACACCTTC.

The V gene is TRBV5-5, the J gene TRBJ2-3; 10 nucleotides line up with TRBD2. V shed 2 bases, J shed 0 bases, and the junction held 3 bases outside the gene matches. Germline V gene sequence: CDR1 SGHKS, CDR2 YYEKEE (reference sequence). CDR3 length: 16 amino acids. CDR3 in DNA: TGTGCCAGCAGCTTCCAAGCGGGGGGGAGCACAGATACGCAGTATTTT. It yields the protein CASSFQAGGSTDTQYF.

The V call is TRBV27, the J call TRBJ2-3, with D hard to call. This CDR3 has 17 amino acids. From germline, CDR1 is MNHEY and CDR2 SMNVEV (reference sequence). The V end lost 3 bases, the J end lost 4 bases, and 20 bases lay between the germline ends. CDR3 DNA: TGTGCCAGCAGTTTCAACCACCTAGGGCCTGCCGCAGATACGCAGTATTTT. It codes for CASSFNHLGPAADTQYF.

The chain combines TRBV5-6 with TRBJ2-7; possibly TRBD1 for D (6 bases). CDR3 length equals 14 residues. Trimming cost V 4 bases and J 4 bases, with 15 bases left between them. CDR1 and CDR2 from the germline V gene are SGHDT and YYEEEE. CDR3 sequence: CASSGIQGRYEQYF. The CDR3 DNA sequence: TGTGCCAGCAGCGGTATACAGGGACGGTACGAGCAGTACTTC.

The chain has TRBV5-1 and TRBJ2-5; 7 bases agree with TRBD2. Germline CDR1 SGHRS, CDR2 YFSETQ. The CDR3 covers 15 residues. V lost 0 bases and J lost 1; bases outside the gene matches: 3. CDR3 sequence reads: CASSLGLASQETQYF. DNA for the CDR3: TGCGCCAGCAGCTTGGGACTAGCAAGCCAAGAGACCCAGTACTTC.

The chain employs TRBV7-2 and TRBJ1-2; no clear D. With 2 bases removed from V and 4 bases from J, the gap between germline ends came to 17 bases. The CDR3 totals 16 residues. Germline CDR1 SGHTA, CDR2 FQGNSA. The CDR3 sequence: CASSLSPQEGGYGYTF. CDR3 coding DNA: TGTGCCAGCAGCTTAAGCCCGCAGGAGGGAGGCTATGGCTACACCTTC.

The CDR3 nucleotides are TGTGCCAGCAGTTCCGGGACAGGGCCTAATGAAAAACTGTTTTTT. Its translation is CASSSGTGPNEKLFF. The gene calls are TRBV28 and TRBJ1-4; 9 positions agree with TRBD1. The J segment lost 3 bases and the V segment lost 4 bases, leaving 3 bases of the junction unmatched. CDR3 length equals 15 residues. Germline V gene lookup returns CDR1 MDHEN and CDR2 SYDVKM.

This chain connects TRBV6-1 to TRBJ2-2; D is ambiguous. CDR3 length equals 13 residues. Trimming took 3 bases from V and 8 from J, leaving 10 bases between them. Germline CDR1 is MNHNS and CDR2 is SASEGT. CDR3 sequence (DNA): TGTGCCAGCAGTGATGACCCGTGGGGGGAGCTGTTTTTT. It codes for CASSDDPWGELFF.

V usage is TRBV4-2 and J usage is TRBJ2-6; TRBD1 matches at 7 bases. This CDR3 region has 16 residues. V trimming: 5 bases; J trimming: 2 bases; junction bases outside the gene matches: 6. Germline V lookup: CDR1 LGHNA, CDR2 YNFKEQ. The CDR3 DNA reads TGTGCCAGCAGCGTCGAGGGGGCGGCTGGGGCCAACGTCCTGACTTTC. It yields the protein CASSVEGAAGANVLTF.

In its sample, this clone was seen a few times. J is TRBJ2-7 and V is TRBV5-1; D might be TRBD1 (6 bases). V lost 4 bases and J lost 1, with 15 bases in between. The CDR3 spans 15 residues. Germline loops: CDR1 SGHRS, CDR2 YFSETQ. CDR3 residues: CASSIDRSRSYEQYF. CDR3 nucleotide sequence: TGCGCCAGCAGCATAGACAGGTCCCGGTCCTACGAGCAGTACTTC.

This clone showed up just once. The chain is built from TRBV6-1 and TRBJ2-1; D gene uncertain. Trimming removed 3 bases from V and 6 bases from J, with 9 bases in between. Germline assignment: CDR1 MNHNS and CDR2 SASEGT. The CDR3 loop spans 13 amino acids. This CDR3 reads CASSELVFNEQFF. The CDR3 region has the DNA TGTGCCAGCAGTGAGCTAGTCTTCAATGAGCAGTTCTTC.

The chain recombines TRBV4-2 with TRBJ2-1; D may be TRBD1 (6 bases). V lost 0 bases, J lost 5 bases, and 11 bases lay in between. The CDR3 loop spans 15 amino acids. Germline V gives CDR1 LGHNA, CDR2 YNFKEQ. In nucleotides, the CDR3 is TGTGCCAGCAGCCAAGAATGGGACATTGACAATGAGCAGTTCTTC. Translated: CASSQEWDIDNEQFF.

V gene TRBV27 combines with J gene TRBJ2-3; D unresolved. Trimming removed 2 bases at V and 3 bases at J, with 15 bases between. This CDR3 has 16 residues. Germline CDR1 is MNHEY and CDR2 is SMNVEV (reference sequence). CDR3 nucleotide sequence: TGTGCCAGCAGTTTAGACTCGCTAGGGTTAACAGATACGCAGTATTTT. It yields the protein CASSLDSLGLTDTQYF.

This clone appeared a few times. The rearrangement uses TRBV30 and TRBJ2-7; D is perhaps TRBD2 (6 bases). V dropped 0 bases and J dropped 7 bases, with 13 bases sitting between them. The germline gives CDR1 GTSNPN, CDR2 SVGIG (reference sequence). The CDR3 sequence is 13 residues long. CDR3 sequence reads: CAWSVGGMGEQYF. The DNA of the CDR3 is TGTGCCTGGAGTGTAGGCGGGATGGGGGAGCAGTACTTC. Complete variable domain (other parts from reference TRBV30 and TRBJ2-7): SQTIHQWPATLVQPVGSPLSLECTVEGTSNPNLYWYRQAAGRGLQLLFYSVGIGQISSEVPQNLSASRPQDRQFILSSKKLLLSDSGFYLCAWSVGGMGEQYFGPGTRLTVT.

V and J are TRBV14 and TRBJ2-1; TRBD2 is a possible D gene (5 bases). This CDR3 contains 11 residues. V shed 6 bases and J shed 12 bases, with 12 bases lying between them. In germline, CDR1 is SGHDN, CDR2 FVKESK. CDR3 amino acids: CASSPGGRQFF. In DNA, the CDR3 is TGTGCCAGCAGTCCAGGCGGGCGGCAGTTCTTC.

The V call is TRBV19, the J call TRBJ2-7; tentative D call: TRBD1 (6 bases). Germline V gene data show CDR1 as LNHDA and CDR2 as SQIVND (reference sequence). The CDR3 has 15 amino acids. Between the trimmed V and J ends, which lost 3 bases and 6 bases, there was a span of 18 bases. The CDR3 is CASSISGDMYVEQYF. CDR3 nucleotide sequence: TGTGCCAGTAGTATTTCCGGGGACATGTACGTCGAGCAGTACTTC.

V usage is TRBV4-3 and J usage is TRBJ1-6; D gene uncertain. V lost 6 bases, J lost 6 bases, and 12 bases lay in between. The germline V gene has CDR1 LGHNA and CDR2 YSLEER. This CDR3 is 14 amino acids long. CDR3 amino acids: CASSEGRGNSPLHF. For the CDR3, the DNA is TGCGCCAGCAGTGAGGGTCGGGGTAATTCACCCCTCCACTTT.